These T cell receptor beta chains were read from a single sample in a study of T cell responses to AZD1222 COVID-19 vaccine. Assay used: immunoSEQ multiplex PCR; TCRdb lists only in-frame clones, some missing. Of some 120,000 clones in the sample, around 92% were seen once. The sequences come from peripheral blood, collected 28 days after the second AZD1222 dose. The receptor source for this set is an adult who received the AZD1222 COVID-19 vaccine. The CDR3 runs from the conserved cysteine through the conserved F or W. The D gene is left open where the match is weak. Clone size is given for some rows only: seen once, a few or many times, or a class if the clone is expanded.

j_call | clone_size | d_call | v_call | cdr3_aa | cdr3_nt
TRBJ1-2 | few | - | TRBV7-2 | CASSHSRGGGNYGYTF | TGTGCCAGCAGCCATTCTCGAGGGGGAGGTAACTATGGCTACACCTTC
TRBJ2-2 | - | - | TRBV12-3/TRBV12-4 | CASTVGTGELFF | TGTGCCAGCACCGTAGGTACCGGGGAGCTGTTTTTT
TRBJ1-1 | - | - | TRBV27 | CASSQSPDKAPDTEAFF | TGTGCCAGCAGCCAGAGTCCGGACAAAGCACCGGACACTGAAGCTTTCTTT
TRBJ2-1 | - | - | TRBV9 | CASSVATYNEQFF | TGTGCCAGCAGCGTAGCTACATACAATGAGCAGTTCTTC
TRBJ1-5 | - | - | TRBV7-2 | CASSLGGQPQHF | TGTGCCAGCAGCTTAGGAGGTCAGCCCCAGCATTTT
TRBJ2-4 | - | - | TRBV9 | CASATGDSIAKNIQYF | TGTGCCAGCGCGACGGGGGACAGTATAGCCAAAAACATTCAGTACTTC
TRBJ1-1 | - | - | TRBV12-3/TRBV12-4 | CASSFGMNTEAFF | TGTGCCAGCAGTTTCGGTATGAACACTGAAGCTTTCTTT
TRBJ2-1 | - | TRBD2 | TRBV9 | CASSVGLAVRGDGEQFF | TGTGCCAGCAGCGTAGGACTAGCGGTTAGGGGGGACGGTGAGCAGTTCTTC
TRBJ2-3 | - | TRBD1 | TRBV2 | CASRRQDRGQYF | TGTGCCAGCAGGAGGCAGGACAGGGGGCAGTATTTT
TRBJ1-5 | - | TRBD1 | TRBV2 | CASLSGTGNQPQHF | TGTGCCAGTCTATCCGGGACAGGGAATCAGCCCCAGCATTTT
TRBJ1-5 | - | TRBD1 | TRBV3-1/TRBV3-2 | CASSERTGDQPQHF | TGTGCCAGCAGCGAAAGGACAGGGGATCAGCCCCAGCATTTT
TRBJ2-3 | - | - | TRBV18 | CASSPELVGDTQYF | TGTGCCAGCTCACCAGAGCTGGTCGGAGATACGCAGTATTTT
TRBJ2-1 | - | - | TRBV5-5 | CASSRSWTRDSSYNEQFF | TGTGCCAGCAGCCGGTCCTGGACTAGGGACAGCTCCTACAATGAGCAGTTCTTC
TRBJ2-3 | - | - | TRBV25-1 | CASSTYSVASTDTQYF | TGTGCCAGCAGCACTTATAGCGTCGCTAGCACAGATACGCAGTATTTT
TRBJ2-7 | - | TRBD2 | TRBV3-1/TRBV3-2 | CASSAGLAGEQYF | TGTGCCAGCAGCGCGGGACTAGCTGGCGAGCAGTACTTC
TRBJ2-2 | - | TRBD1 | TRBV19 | CASSISGQGAGELFF | TGTGCCAGTAGTATATCGGGACAGGGAGCCGGGGAGCTGTTTTTT
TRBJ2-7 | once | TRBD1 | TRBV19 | CASTPGQGGYEQYF | TGTGCCAGTACCCCGGGACAGGGTGGGTACGAGCAGTACTTC
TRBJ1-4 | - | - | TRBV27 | CASSPTRASDEKLFF | TGTGCCAGCAGTCCTACGAGGGCTAGTGATGAAAAACTGTTTTTT
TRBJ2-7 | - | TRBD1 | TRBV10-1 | CASSEPGQGPSYEQYF | TGCGCCAGCAGTGAGCCGGGACAGGGACCTTCCTACGAGCAGTACTTC
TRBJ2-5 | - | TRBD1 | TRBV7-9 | CASRLTSGTEIQETQYF | TGTGCCAGCAGATTAACGAGTGGGACAGAGATCCAAGAGACCCAGTACTTC
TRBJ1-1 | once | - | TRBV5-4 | CASGHQGENTEAFF | TGTGCCAGTGGACACCAGGGAGAGAACACTGAAGCTTTCTTT
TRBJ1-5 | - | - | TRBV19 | CASSRNVGGRWSDQPQHF | TGTGCCAGTAGCCGTAATGTGGGGGGCAGGTGGAGCGATCAGCCCCAGCATTTT
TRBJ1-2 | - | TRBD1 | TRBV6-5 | CASNDRVGGYTF | TGTGCCAGCAACGACAGGGTCGGCGGCTACACCTTC
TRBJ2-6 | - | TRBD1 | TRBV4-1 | CASSHGQGWGANVLTF | TGCGCCAGCAGCCACGGACAGGGCTGGGGGGCCAACGTCCTGACTTTC
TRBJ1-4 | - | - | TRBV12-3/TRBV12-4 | CASTYTGDEKLFF | TGTGCCAGCACCTACACTGGGGATGAAAAACTGTTTTTT
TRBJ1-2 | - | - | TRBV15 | CATSRDPGGYTF | TGTGCCACCAGCAGAGATCCCGGTGGCTACACCTTC
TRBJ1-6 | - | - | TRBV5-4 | CASSLEGLPLHF | TGTGCCAGCAGCTTGGAGGGACTACCCCTCCACTTT
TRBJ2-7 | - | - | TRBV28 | CASSVAGSSSDEQYF | TGTGCCAGCAGTGTGGCGGGATCCTCATCGGACGAGCAGTACTTC
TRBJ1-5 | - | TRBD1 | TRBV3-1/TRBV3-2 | CASSQGSGQGAKQPQHF | TGTGCCAGCAGCCAAGGCTCAGGACAGGGGGCTAAGCAGCCCCAGCATTTT
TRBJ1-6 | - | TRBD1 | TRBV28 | CASRHTSTGDNSPLHF | TGTGCCAGCAGACACACGTCGACAGGGGATAATTCACCCCTCCACTTT
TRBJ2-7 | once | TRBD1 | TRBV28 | CASRAGTGGVYEQYF | TGTGCCAGCAGAGCCGGGACAGGGGGTGTTTACGAGCAGTACTTC
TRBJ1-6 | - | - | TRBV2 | CASGFTTVNSPLHF | TGTGCCAGCGGTTTTACTACGGTTAATTCACCCCTCCACTTT
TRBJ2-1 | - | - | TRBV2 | CARASLSGNEQFF | TGTGCCAGGGCGAGTCTTAGTGGCAATGAGCAGTTCTTC
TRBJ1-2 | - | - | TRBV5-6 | CASSGTSAGYGYTF | TGTGCCAGCAGCGGGACGTCGGCGGGGTATGGCTACACCTTC
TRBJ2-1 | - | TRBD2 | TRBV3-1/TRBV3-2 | CASSLGLAGEYNEQFF | TGTGCCAGCAGCCTGGGACTAGCGGGAGAATACAATGAGCAGTTCTTC
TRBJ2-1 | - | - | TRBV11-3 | CASSGRGRYNEQFF | TGTGCCAGCAGTGGCCGGGGACGCTACAATGAGCAGTTCTTC
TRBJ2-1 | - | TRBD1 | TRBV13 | CASSHKRQGSYNEQFF | TGTGCCAGCAGCCACAAGCGACAGGGAAGTTACAATGAGCAGTTCTTC